The T cell receptor (beta chain) under discussion was sequenced for a study of response to subunit inactivated influenza vaccine. With respect to this clonotype: Its antigen is still unknown.

The CDR3 is 13 amino acids. The V gene's germline CDR1 is DFQATT and CDR2 SNEGSKA (reference sequence). V shed 6 bases and J 3 bases; nucleotides not matched to a gene: 3. Study outcomes and limitations: Only a handful of new T cells, the authors suggested, are recruited with each seasonal influenza vaccination.

TCRdb re-analysed the RT-PCR reads in MiXCR, keeping a single row per CDR3 protein. The data contain some 180,000 distinct CDR3 sequences, around a tenth of them singletons. The chain recombines TRBV20-1 with TRBJ1-2, with 11 positions matching TRBD1. The sample was non-naive T cells sorted from PBMCs, taken on the day of vaccination. The clonotype originates from a man aged 45-60 years who received an inactivated influenza vaccine. This CDR3 is CSAGQGADYGYTF. The DNA of the CDR3 is TGCAGTGCCGGACAGGGGGCAGACTATGGCTACACCTTC.